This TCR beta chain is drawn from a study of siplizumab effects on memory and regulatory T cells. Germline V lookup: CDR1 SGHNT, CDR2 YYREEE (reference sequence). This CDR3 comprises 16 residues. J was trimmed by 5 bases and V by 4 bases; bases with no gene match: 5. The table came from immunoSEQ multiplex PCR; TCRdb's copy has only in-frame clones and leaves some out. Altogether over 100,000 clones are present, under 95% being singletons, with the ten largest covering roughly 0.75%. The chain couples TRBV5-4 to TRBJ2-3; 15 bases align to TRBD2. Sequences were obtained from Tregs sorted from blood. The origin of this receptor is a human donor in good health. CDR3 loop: CASSAGTSGRLDTQYF. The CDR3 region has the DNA TGTGCCAGCAGCGCAGGGACTAGCGGGAGGTTAGATACGCAGTATTTT.